The clone carrying this T cell receptor (beta chain) was recorded only once. Its antigen is currently unknown. Germline V gene data show CDR1 as SGHRS and CDR2 as YFSETQ. The CDR3 has 14 residues. The V gene lost 4 bases and the J gene lost 2 bases, with 10 bases spanning the gap. Treatment described: AdE1-LMPpoly-expanded autologous EBV-specific T-cell therapy followed by anti-PD-1 nivolumab. The repertoire was sequenced with immunoSEQ multiplex PCR; TCRdb's copy has only in-frame clones and lacks some. The data show roughly 20,000 clones, roughly 84% seen once. These data come from a study of EBV T-cell therapy then PD-1 blockade in nasopharyngeal carcinoma.

The clonotype was recovered from a middle-aged man with nasopharyngeal carcinoma. Material: CD8+ T cells from blood, obtained at roughly day 33 from a patient whose treatment included autologous EBV-specific T cells and nivolumab. This chain links TRBV5-1 with TRBJ1-3, with D unclear. The CDR3 protein is CASSLHGPGNTIYF. The CDR3 DNA reads TGCGCCAGCAGCCTACACGGCCCTGGAAACACCATATATTTT.